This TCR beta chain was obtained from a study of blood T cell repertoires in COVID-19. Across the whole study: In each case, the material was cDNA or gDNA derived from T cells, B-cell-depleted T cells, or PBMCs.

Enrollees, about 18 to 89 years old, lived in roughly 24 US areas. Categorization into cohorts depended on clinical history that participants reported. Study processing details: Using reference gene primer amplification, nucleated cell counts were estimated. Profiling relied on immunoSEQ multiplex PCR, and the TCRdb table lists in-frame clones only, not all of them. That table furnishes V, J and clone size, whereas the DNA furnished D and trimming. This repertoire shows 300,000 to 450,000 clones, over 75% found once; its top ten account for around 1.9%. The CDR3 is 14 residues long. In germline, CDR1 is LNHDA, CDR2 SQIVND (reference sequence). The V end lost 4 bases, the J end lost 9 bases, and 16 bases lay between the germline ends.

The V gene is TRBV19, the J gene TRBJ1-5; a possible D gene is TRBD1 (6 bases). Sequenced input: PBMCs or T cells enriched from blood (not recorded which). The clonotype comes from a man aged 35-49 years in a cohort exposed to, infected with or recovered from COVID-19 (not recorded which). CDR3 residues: CASSTSQGTRPQHF. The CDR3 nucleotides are TGTGCCAGTAGTACCTCACAGGGTACACGGCCCCAGCATTTT.